This entry lists 19 T cell receptor beta chains sequenced from one sample in a study of human CD8 memory T cell subsets. Investigators built TCR beta libraries using UMI-labeled 5' RACE. For each CDR3 protein, TCRdb gives one entry from its re-call of the 5' RACE reads, without DNA. Recorded for this sample: about 7,000 distinct CDR3 sequences. Sequenced: CD8+ stem-like memory T cells (TSCM and TCM) sorted from PBMCs. Indicated subset: stem-like memory CD8 T cells (TSTEM), CCR7+ PD-1- TIGIT-. These receptor sequences come from a human donor in good health.

The rearrangement links TRBV29-1 to TRBJ2-1; TCRdb's D gene call, TRBD1, goes unchecked for lack of DNA. Germline V gene lookup returns CDR1 SQVTM and CDR2 ANQGSEA. CDR3 length equals 12 residues. CDR3 loop: CSGQESYDEQFF.

V gene TRBV5-1 combines with J gene TRBJ1-3; with no DNA, the TCRdb D assignment of TRBD1 cannot be verified. The CDR3 spans 16 residues. The germline V gene encodes CDR1 SGHRS and CDR2 YFSETQ. Here the CDR3 reads CASSSLESASGNTIYF.

V gene TRBV2 combines with J gene TRBJ2-1; TCRdb names TRBD1, which stays unverified in the absence of DNA. CDR1 and CDR2 (germline): SNHLY, FYNNEI. The CDR3 is made up of 14 amino acids. CDR3 in amino acids: CASRGIGGWDEQFF.

The chain combines TRBV28 with TRBJ2-5; TCRdb's assignment of TRBD2 cannot be checked, as there is no DNA. The CDR3 covers 15 residues. Germline CDR1 MDHEN, CDR2 SYDVKM. The chain's CDR3 is CASSLPREGEETQYF.

This CDR3 is CASRGGEKQYF. J is TRBJ2-7 and V is TRBV6-5; TCRdb names TRBD1, which stays unverified in the absence of DNA. The CDR3 runs 11 residues. The germline gives CDR1 MNHEY, CDR2 SVGAGI.

By frequency, this clonotype registers medium-sized. This sequence joins TRBV28 and TRBJ1-1; with no DNA, the TCRdb D assignment of TRBD1 cannot be verified. Germline lookup yields CDR1 MDHEN and CDR2 SYDVKM. CDR3 length: 15 residues. The CDR3 here is CASRLTLDRADEAFF.

The V and J genes are TRBV29-1 and TRBJ2-7; TCRdb's D call, TRBD2, is unchecked because there is no DNA. Germline loops: CDR1 SQVTM, CDR2 ANQGSEA. The CDR3 contains 15 residues. The CDR3: CSVEDRSGSEYEQYF.

The chain employs TRBV10-3 and TRBJ1-2; TCRdb indicates TRBD1, and absent DNA this call remains unverified. The V gene's germline CDR1 is ENHRY and CDR2 SYGVKD. This CDR3 region has 15 residues. CDR3 protein: CAISEPQTGRYGYTF.

The CDR3 spells CASSLVGKLDEQYF. V usage is TRBV28 and J usage is TRBJ2-7. Per germline, CDR1 MDHEN and CDR2 SYDVKM. The CDR3 has 14 amino acids.

Its frequency marks this clonotype as medium-sized (0.01 to 0.1%). The V and J genes are TRBV7-9 and TRBJ2-7; the TCRdb D gene call, TRBD2, has no DNA to confirm it. Germline-derived CDR1 and CDR2 are SEHNR and FQNEAQ (reference sequence). The CDR3 contains 15 residues. The CDR3 sequence: CASSFGLAARNEQYF.

This sequence joins TRBV19 and TRBJ2-1; TCRdb reports TRBD2, a call that lacks DNA to check it against. The CDR3 has 17 amino acids. The germline gives CDR1 LNHDA, CDR2 SQIVND (reference sequence). The CDR3 protein is CASGSGTSGRFYNEQFF.

This chain uses TRBV7-6 with TRBJ1-6; the TCRdb call, TRBD1, lacks DNA for checking. CDR1 is SGHVS and CDR2 is FNYEAQ in the germline V gene. The CDR3 extends over 14 amino acids. CDR3: CASSSGQLNSPLHF. Based on the CDR3 plus reference TRBV7-6 and TRBJ1-6, the full variable domain is GAGVSQSPRYKVTKRGQDVALRCDPISGHVSLYWYRQALGQGPEFLTYFNYEAQQDKSGLPNDRFSAERPEGSISTLTIQRTEQRDSAMYRCASSSGQLNSPLHFGNGTRLTVT.

This chain uses TRBV27 with TRBJ2-7; as DNA is missing, the TRBD2 call by TCRdb cannot be tested. The CDR3 has 13 amino acids. In germline, CDR1 is MNHEY, CDR2 SMNVEV (reference sequence). The CDR3 loop reads CASRGLGTVEQYF.

This rearrangement joins TRBV29-1 to TRBJ2-7; TCRdb's D gene call, TRBD1, goes unchecked for lack of DNA. This CDR3 has 11 amino acids. The germline gives CDR1 SQVTM, CDR2 ANQGSEA. The chain's CDR3 is CSAETSKGQYF.

The V gene is TRBV5-1, the J gene TRBJ2-7; without DNA, the TCRdb call of TRBD1 cannot be checked. The germline V gene encodes CDR1 SGHRS and CDR2 YFSETQ. The CDR3 totals 14 residues. CDR3 sequence reads: CASSLADRLYEQYF. Using reference TRBV5-1 and TRBJ2-7 for the parts outside the CDR3, the full variable domain is KAGVTQTPRYLIKTRGQQVTLSCSPISGHRSVSWYQQTPGQGLQFLFEYFSETQRNKGNFPGRFSGRQFSNSRSEMNVSTLELGDSALYLCASSLADRLYEQYFGPGTRLTVT.

The V and J genes are TRBV7-9 and TRBJ1-2; the D gene TCRdb calls, TRBD1, cannot be checked with no DNA. CDR1 SEHNR and CDR2 FQNEAQ come from the germline V gene (reference sequence). This CDR3 is 15 amino acids long. Here the CDR3 reads CASSEDSGANYGYTF.

In terms of frequency, this clonotype is medium-sized (0.01 to 0.1%). The rearrangement links TRBV28 to TRBJ1-5; absent DNA, TCRdb's TRBD1 call cannot be checked. There are 18 residues in the CDR3. Germline CDR1 is MDHEN and CDR2 is SYDVKM. CDR3 in amino acids: CASRPGRDRNYSNQPQHF. Full variable domain (missing parts from reference TRBV28 and TRBJ1-5): DVKVTQSSRYLVKRTGEKVFLECVQDMDHENMFWYRQDPGLGLRLIYFSYDVKMKEKGDIPEGYSVSREKKERFSLILESASTNQTSMYLCASRPGRDRNYSNQPQHFGDGTRLSIL.

J is TRBJ2-1 and V is TRBV11-2; TCRdb names TRBD2, which stays unverified in the absence of DNA. Germline V CDR1 and CDR2: SGHAT, FQNNGV. This CDR3 has 15 residues. The CDR3 protein is CASSLFTGGVDEQFF. Variable domain in full (rest from reference TRBV11-2 and TRBJ2-1): EAGVAQSPRYKIIEKRQSVAFWCNPISGHATLYWYQQILGQGPKLLIQFQNNGVVDDSQLPKDRFSAERLKGVDSTLKIQPAKLEDSAVYLCASSLFTGGVDEQFFGPGTRLTVL.

V and J are TRBV7-2 and TRBJ1-2. CDR1 is SGHTA and CDR2 is FQGNSA in the germline V gene. The CDR3 covers 16 residues. The CDR3 protein is CASSLEPSGANYGYTF.